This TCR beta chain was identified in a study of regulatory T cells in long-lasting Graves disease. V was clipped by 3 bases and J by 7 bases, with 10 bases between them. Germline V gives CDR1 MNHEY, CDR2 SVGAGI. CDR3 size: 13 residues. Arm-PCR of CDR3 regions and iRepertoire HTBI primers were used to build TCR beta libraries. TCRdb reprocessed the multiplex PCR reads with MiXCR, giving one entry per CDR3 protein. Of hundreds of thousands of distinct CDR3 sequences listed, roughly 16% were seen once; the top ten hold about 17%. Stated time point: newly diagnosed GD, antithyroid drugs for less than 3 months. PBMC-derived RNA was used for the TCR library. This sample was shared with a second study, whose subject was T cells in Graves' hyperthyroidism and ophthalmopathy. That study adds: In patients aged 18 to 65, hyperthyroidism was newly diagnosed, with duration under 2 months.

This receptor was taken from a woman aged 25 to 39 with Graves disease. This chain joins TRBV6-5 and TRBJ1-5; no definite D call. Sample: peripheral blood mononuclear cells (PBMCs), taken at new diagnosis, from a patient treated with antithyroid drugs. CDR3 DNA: TGTGCCAGCAGTTATGGCAACGGCCAGCCCCAGCATTTT. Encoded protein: CASSYGNGQPQHF.